These T cell receptor beta chains were read from a single sample in a study of cytomegalovirus exposure and HLA in healthy donors. Data came from immunoSEQ multiplex PCR; TCRdb stores just in-frame clones and leaves some out. The table has some 170,000 clones, approximately 86% seen once; the top ten hold more than 2%. The sample comprised PBMCs. These TCRs come from a woman younger than 35 in good health and CMV-seronegative. Both conserved end residues are part of each CDR3. D genes are given only for firm matches.

J	V	D	CDR3
TRBJ1-1	TRBV27	-	CASSLRASDRNTEAFF
TRBJ1-1	TRBV5-8	TRBD1	CASSLRGQVTEAFF
TRBJ2-1	TRBV5-6	-	CASTGLEGNEQFF
TRBJ2-7	TRBV19	-	CASSISVLPYYEQYF
TRBJ1-4	TRBV5-1	TRBD1	CASKRGESGGEKLFF
TRBJ2-1	TRBV11-2	-	CASEKEETYNEQFF
TRBJ2-5	TRBV9	TRBD1	CASSVDRGRRGETQYF
TRBJ1-4	TRBV27	-	CASKQATNEKLFF
TRBJ2-2	TRBV5-1	TRBD2	CASRLRGLAGENTGELFF
TRBJ1-6	TRBV7-9	TRBD1	CASSLSTGKNSPLHF
TRBJ2-7	TRBV9	-	CASSAGTDTAYEQYF
TRBJ2-7	TRBV5-5	TRBD2	CASSWGLAALFSYEQYF
TRBJ1-2	TRBV7-8	-	CASSSVPGGTLVDGYTF
TRBJ1-1	TRBV27	TRBD1	CASSLYEGARYTEAFF
TRBJ1-1	TRBV10-3	TRBD1	CAISPTGGDTEAFF
TRBJ2-7	TRBV7-9	TRBD1	CASSPLPGQAYEQYF
TRBJ2-5	TRBV14	-	CASSHSGSVTQYF
TRBJ2-1	TRBV4-3	TRBD2	CASSRILAEKNNEQFF
TRBJ2-7	TRBV7-9	TRBD2	CASSLVPSGIYEQYF
TRBJ2-5	TRBV9	-	CASSVAMERGETQYF
TRBJ1-2	TRBV15	-	CATSRVTENYGYTF
TRBJ1-1	TRBV6-1	-	CASKGVLGTEAFF
TRBJ2-2	TRBV2	-	CASGLGGGTGELFF
TRBJ2-7	TRBV18	-	CASSPTGPSGEQYF
TRBJ1-3	TRBV7-9	-	CASTPSSGNTIYF
TRBJ2-7	TRBV11-3	TRBD1	CASSLGQGDIHEQYF
TRBJ2-1	TRBV6-5	-	CASSPPGFNEQFF
TRBJ1-1	TRBV6-1	TRBD1	CAGGQDLTEAFF
TRBJ1-2	TRBV18	TRBD1	CASSPNPGQGSYGYTF
TRBJ2-3	TRBV29-1	-	CSVGTRSTDTQYF
TRBJ1-2	TRBV27	-	CASSSRRTVAYGYTF
TRBJ1-1	TRBV6-5	-	CASSYSGVGSTEAFF
TRBJ1-1	TRBV4-3	TRBD1	CASSQENRGGLGTEAFF
TRBJ2-7	TRBV6-5	TRBD1	CASSSGTGVSEQYF
TRBJ1-1	TRBV18	TRBD1	CASSPISRGREAFF
TRBJ1-1	TRBV2	-	CASSEAARVMAFF
TRBJ2-5	TRBV7-9	-	CASSPMTGETQYF
TRBJ2-1	TRBV4-1	-	CASSQTGDEQFF
TRBJ2-2	TRBV5-1	-	CASSGDFYTGELFF
TRBJ2-2	TRBV4-3	-	CASSQPSGSATGELFF
TRBJ1-2	TRBV4-1	TRBD1	CASSLRQGENYGYTF
TRBJ1-2	TRBV9	TRBD1	CASSVGTGYGYTF
TRBJ2-1	TRBV7-2	TRBD2	CASSLAGGTSNEQFF
TRBJ2-7	TRBV5-1	-	CASSSPGGSPGEQYF
TRBJ1-5	TRBV6-1	-	CASSANSNQPQHF
TRBJ2-1	TRBV7-9	TRBD2	CASSAGTSGIYNEQFF
TRBJ2-7	TRBV7-9	TRBD1	CASSGTGHIVYEQYF
TRBJ2-1	TRBV7-2	-	CASSLDSRSSYNEQFF
TRBJ2-2	TRBV28	TRBD1	CASSRDSITGELFF
TRBJ1-2	TRBV18	-	CASSPGPGYGYTF
TRBJ2-5	TRBV28	-	CASSLGGGGETQYF
TRBJ2-1	TRBV9	-	CASSVVGSSYNEQFF
TRBJ2-7	TRBV18	TRBD2	CASSPPGVAGGYSNEQYF
TRBJ2-3	TRBV4-1	-	CASSQGEGADTQYF
TRBJ1-3	TRBV18	-	CASSTWTGNTIYF